The 12 T cell receptor beta chains reported below all come from one sample, sequenced in a study of cytomegalovirus exposure and HLA in healthy donors. Assay used: immunoSEQ multiplex PCR; TCRdb lists only in-frame clones, some missing. Counted here are 210,000 or so clones, around 88% occurring once; the ten biggest clones make up roughly 3%. What was sequenced was PBMCs. These receptors came from a woman under 30 in good health and CMV-seronegative.

V and J are TRBV2 and TRBJ2-7; the D gene is possibly TRBD1 (6 bases). V was pared by 4 bases and J by 0 bases, with 19 bases between. CDR3 length: 17 amino acids. Germline assignment: CDR1 SNHLY and CDR2 FYNNEI. In nucleotides, the CDR3 is TGTGCCAGCAGTGCCCTAGGACAGACACAAAGCTCCTACGAGCAGTACTTC. This sequence encodes CASSALGQTQSSYEQYF.

The chain employs TRBV5-1 and TRBJ2-2; 8 nucleotides line up with TRBD2. Germline CDR1 SGHRS, CDR2 YFSETQ. The CDR3 contains 15 residues. V shed 2 bases, J shed 3 bases, and the junction held 3 bases outside the gene matches. CDR3 protein: CASSFSGEDTGELFF. Here the CDR3 DNA reads TGCGCCAGCAGCTTTAGCGGGGAGGACACCGGGGAGCTGTTTTTT.

J is TRBJ2-1 and V is TRBV7-2; 12 bases agree with TRBD1. Germline V CDR1 and CDR2: SGHTA, FQGNSA. The length of the CDR3 is 14 residues. The V and J ends lost 4 bases and 6 bases, in that order; junction bases with no gene match: 1. CDR3 protein: CASSSGQGANEQFF. CDR3 bases: TGTGCCAGCAGCTCGGGACAGGGGGCCAATGAGCAGTTCTTC. The variable domain in full, completed from reference TRBV7-2 and TRBJ2-1, reads GAGVSQSPSNKVTEKGKDVELRCDPISGHTALYWYRQSLGQGLEFLIYFQGNSAPDKSGLPSDRFSAERTGGSVSTLTIQRTQQEDSAVYLCASSSGQGANEQFFGPGTRLTVL.

V gene TRBV7-2 combines with J gene TRBJ2-3, with 8 bases fitting TRBD1. The germline gives CDR1 SGHTA, CDR2 FQGNSA. V lost 2 bases to trimming and J lost 7 bases; unmatched junction nucleotides: 8. CDR3 length: 15 amino acids. The CDR3 DNA is TGTGCCAGCAGCTTATCTAGACAGGGGCCTTATACGCAGTATTTT. This codes for CASSLSRQGPYTQYF. Supplemented by reference TRBV7-2 and TRBJ2-3, the full variable domain reads GAGVSQSPSNKVTEKGKDVELRCDPISGHTALYWYRQSLGQGLEFLIYFQGNSAPDKSGLPSDRFSAERTGGSVSTLTIQRTQQEDSAVYLCASSLSRQGPYTQYFGPGTRLTVL.

This chain connects TRBV11-1 to TRBJ1-4; D not resolved. This CDR3 has 16 residues. Per the germline V gene, CDR1 is SGHAT and CDR2 is FQDESV (reference sequence). Deletions cut 2 bases from V and 0 bases from J, with 10 bases between. The CDR3 DNA is TGTGCCAGCAGCTTATCTTCGGGGACAACTAATGAAAAACTGTTTTTT. Its protein product is CASSLSSGTTNEKLFF. The variable domain in full, with the rest retrieved from reference TRBV11-1 and TRBJ1-4, is EAEVAQSPRYKITEKSQAVAFWCDPISGHATLYWYRQILGQGPELLVQFQDESVVDDSQLPKDRFSAERLKGVDSTLKIQPAELGDSAMYLCASSLSSGTTNEKLFFGSGTQLSVL.

This rearrangement joins TRBV27 to TRBJ1-5; D is possibly TRBD1 (6 bases). Germline V gene sequence: CDR1 MNHEY, CDR2 SMNVEV (reference sequence). The CDR3 loop spans 14 amino acids. Trimming left V 6 bases short and J 4 bases short, with 13 bases between. The DNA of the CDR3 is TGTGCCAGCAGCCACAGGGAGGGAAATCAGCCCCAGCATTTT. This codes for CASSHREGNQPQHF.

The V and J genes are TRBV7-9 and TRBJ1-5, with 10 bases lining up with TRBD1. V lost 7 bases and J lost 3; bases outside the gene matches: 3. Germline V CDR1 and CDR2: SEHNR, FQNEAQ (reference sequence). The CDR3 is 14 residues long. In DNA form, the CDR3 reads TGTGCCAGCACCGGGACAGGGGTCAATCAGCCCCAGCATTTT. Protein sequence: CASTGTGVNQPQHF.

The chain joins TRBV15 to TRBJ2-1; 9 nucleotides agree with TRBD1. The CDR3 has 17 amino acids. V was clipped by 7 bases and J by 6 bases; unmatched bases: 16. Per germline, CDR1 LNHNV and CDR2 YYDKDF (reference sequence). The CDR3 DNA sequence: TGTGCCACCACCCGGTGGGTCCCCGGGACAGGGTCCAATGAGCAGTTCTTC. It specifies CATTRWVPGTGSNEQFF.

This rearrangement joins TRBV4-2 to TRBJ2-3, with 7 bases aligning to TRBD2. Germline V CDR1 and CDR2: LGHNA, YNFKEQ. With V trimmed by 1 base and J by 5 bases, 6 bases remained unmatched. This CDR3 is 15 amino acids long. CDR3 nucleotide sequence: TGTGCCAGCAGCCAAGTCAGCTGGGGGGGAGATACGCAGTATTTT. This gives the protein CASSQVSWGGDTQYF.

The chain has TRBV5-4 and TRBJ2-7, with D perhaps TRBD2 (6 bases). CDR1 is SGHNT and CDR2 is YYREEE in the germline V gene (reference sequence). The CDR3 consists of 16 residues. Deletions cut 2 bases from V and 1 base from J, with 16 bases between. The CDR3 loop is CASSLGTRLGSYEQYF. The CDR3 DNA follows: TGTGCCAGCAGCTTAGGGACTCGCCTGGGGTCCTACGAGCAGTACTTC.

This chain uses TRBV28 with TRBJ2-7, with 16 bases matching TRBD2. The CDR3 is 16 amino acids. CDR1 and CDR2 (germline): MDHEN, SYDVKM. Germline trimming cut 5 bases from V and 6 bases from J; bases unmatched to any gene: 7. The CDR3 DNA sequence: TGTGCCAGCAGTAGCCCGGGACTAGCGGGAGGGTTCGAGCAGTACTTC. Its protein is CASSSPGLAGGFEQYF. Variable domain in full (rest from reference TRBV28 and TRBJ2-7): DVKVTQSSRYLVKRTGEKVFLECVQDMDHENMFWYRQDPGLGLRLIYFSYDVKMKEKGDIPEGYSVSREKKERFSLILESASTNQTSMYLCASSSPGLAGGFEQYFGPGTRLTVT.

The chain carries TRBV27 and TRBJ2-7, with 9 bases lining up with TRBD1. The CDR3 spans 14 residues. Per the germline V gene, CDR1 is MNHEY and CDR2 is SMNVEV (reference sequence). V was pared by 3 bases and J by 4 bases, with 4 bases of the junction left unmatched. In DNA form, the CDR3 reads TGTGCCAGCAGTTTTGAACAGGGGGCATACGAGCAGTACTTC. Its protein is CASSFEQGAYEQYF.